These 27 T cell receptor beta chains were all obtained from the same sample, sequenced in a study of T cell responses to AZD1222 COVID-19 vaccine. The table came from immunoSEQ multiplex PCR; TCRdb's copy has only in-frame clones and leaves some out. The repertoire holds some 140,000 clones, 91% seen once, with about 2.1% in the top ten. Sequences were derived from peripheral blood, sampled 28 days after the second AZD1222 dose. The origin of the receptors is an adult who received the AZD1222 COVID-19 vaccine.

The chain has TRBV10-3 and TRBJ2-7; tentative D call: TRBD2 (7 bases). The V end was cut by 3 bases, the J end by 7 bases, with 16 bases between. Germline V lookup: CDR1 ENHRY, CDR2 SYGVKD. The CDR3 has 14 amino acids. The CDR3 loop is CAISDRTGGREQYF. The DNA for the CDR3 is TGTGCCATCAGTGATCGGACCGGGGGGCGGGAGCAGTACTTC.

V gene TRBV5-1 combines with J gene TRBJ1-1; 7 nucleotides align to TRBD1. The CDR3 extends over 16 amino acids. Looked up from germline, CDR1 is SGHRS and CDR2 is YFSETQ. The ends lost 3 bases at V and 4 bases at J; junction bases unmatched: 12. The CDR3, as DNA: TGCGCCAGCAGCTCTTCTCTAGGGACAGCGGGCACTGAAGCTTTCTTT. The encoded protein is CASSSSLGTAGTEAFF.

Worth noting for this clone: This specimen includes other DNA sequences encoding the same CDR3. The V call is TRBV6-5, the J call TRBJ2-4; D uncertain. Germline values: CDR1 MNHEY, CDR2 SVGAGI. The CDR3 consists of 14 residues. Trimming shortened V by 7 bases and J by 0 bases, and 10 bases separated the two germline ends. The CDR3 sequence: CASNSGLAKNIQYF. The CDR3, as DNA: TGTGCCAGCAACAGTGGTCTAGCCAAAAACATTCAGTACTTC.

A single count supports this clone. The chain joins TRBV6-5 to TRBJ2-1; 11 bases map to TRBD1. CDR3 length equals 14 residues. Looked up from germline, CDR1 is MNHEY and CDR2 is SVGAGI. Trimming at V came to 4 bases and at J to 6 bases, leaving 2 bases not matched to a gene. The CDR3 DNA sequence: TGTGCCAGCAGTTCGGGACAGGGGGGCAATGAGCAGTTCTTC. This codes for CASSSGQGGNEQFF.

The chain employs TRBV28 and TRBJ1-5; D is undetermined. Per germline, CDR1 MDHEN and CDR2 SYDVKM. CDR3 length: 12 amino acids. The V end was cut by 8 bases, the J end by 3 bases, with 8 bases between. CDR3 sequence: CASQTANQPQHF. The DNA of the CDR3 is TGTGCCAGCCAGACCGCCAATCAGCCCCAGCATTTT.

The V gene is TRBV5-6, the J gene TRBJ1-2; D gene uncertain. CDR3 length: 11 amino acids. Trimming shortened V by 2 bases and J by 8 bases, and 7 bases separated the two germline ends. Germline V CDR1 and CDR2: SGHDT, YYEEEE. Written as DNA, the CDR3 is TGTGCCAGCAGCTTTTTAAGAGGCTACACCTTC. Protein sequence: CASSFLRGYTF.

The genes are TRBV24-1 and TRBJ1-1, with TRBD1 matching 11 bases. With V trimmed by 5 bases and J by 8 bases, 3 bases remained unmatched. The CDR3 runs 13 residues. Germline CDR1 reads KGHDR; CDR2 reads SFDVKD. The CDR3: CATSAWTGGEAFF. The CDR3 nucleotides are TGTGCCACCAGTGCCTGGACAGGGGGCGAAGCTTTCTTT.

The genes are TRBV4-1 and TRBJ1-2; 9 bases map to TRBD1. This CDR3 is 16 amino acids long. After removal of 4 bases from V and 8 bases from J, the junction contained 14 bases not matched to a gene. Per germline, CDR1 MGHRA and CDR2 YSYEKL. CDR3 residues: CASSLTRGTGFWGYTF. Here the CDR3 DNA reads TGCGCCAGCAGCCTTACCCGGGGGACAGGGTTCTGGGGCTACACCTTC.

The chain uses TRBV7-3 and TRBJ2-3; TRBD2 is a possible D gene (5 bases). This CDR3 comprises 14 residues. Trimming removed 1 base from V and 4 bases from J, with 9 bases in between. The V gene's germline CDR1 is SGHTA and CDR2 FQGTGA. In nucleotides, the CDR3 is TGTGCCAGCAGCTTAATGGGAGCTGCAGATACGCAGTATTTT. It codes for CASSLMGAADTQYF.

J is TRBJ2-1 and V is TRBV30; tentatively, D is TRBD1 or TRBD2 (6 bases each). This CDR3 is 12 amino acids long. Trimming stripped 0 bases from V and 9 bases from J, with 9 bases between. Germline CDR1 and CDR2: GTSNPN and SVGIG (reference sequence). Here the CDR3 DNA reads TGTGCCTGGAGTGTCTCGGGGGCTGAGCAGTTCTTC. Its protein is CAWSVSGAEQFF. Full variable domain (missing parts from reference TRBV30 and TRBJ2-1): SQTIHQWPATLVQPVGSPLSLECTVEGTSNPNLYWYRQAAGRGLQLLFYSVGIGQISSEVPQNLSASRPQDRQFILSSKKLLLSDSGFYLCAWSVSGAEQFFGPGTRLTVL.

This chain uses TRBV18 with TRBJ1-2, with D perhaps matching TRBD1 (5 bases). CDR3 length equals 14 residues. Trimming stripped 3 bases from V and 6 bases from J, with 14 bases between. Germline assignment: CDR1 KGHSH and CDR2 LQKENI. CDR3 sequence reads: CASSPVERQHGYTF. The CDR3 bases are TGTGCCAGCTCACCCGTGGAAAGACAGCATGGCTACACCTTC.

The J gene is TRBJ2-1, the V gene TRBV7-3; tentatively, D is TRBD2 (6 bases). The CDR3 is made up of 20 amino acids. Germline CDR1 is SGHTA and CDR2 is FQGTGA. The V end lost 4 bases, the J end lost 2 bases, and 27 bases lay between the germline ends. CDR3 loop: CASSYAVLWGGGIAYNEQFF. The CDR3 coding sequence is TGTGCCAGCAGCTACGCTGTACTTTGGGGTGGCGGGATCGCCTACAATGAGCAGTTCTTC.

This clone was observed a few times. This chain uses TRBV6-5 with TRBJ1-2, with 7 positions matching TRBD1. The CDR3 covers 14 residues. The germline gives CDR1 MNHEY, CDR2 SVGAGI. V shed 6 bases, J shed 4 bases, and the junction held 8 bases outside the gene matches. This chain's CDR3 is CASRVPGTVYGYTF. The CDR3 DNA sequence: TGTGCCAGCAGAGTTCCCGGGACAGTCTATGGCTACACCTTC.

V is TRBV18 and J is TRBJ2-7, with TRBD1 matching over 10 bases. J gave up 5 bases and V 4 bases, and 2 bases lay outside the gene matches. The CDR3 is made up of 13 amino acids. Germline assignment: CDR1 KGHSH and CDR2 LQKENI. The CDR3 protein is CASSRGTGDEQYV. CDR3 DNA: TGTGCCAGCTCACGGGGGACAGGGGACGAGCAGTACGTC.

V usage is TRBV9 and J usage is TRBJ1-3; D uncertain. The CDR3 totals 13 residues. CDR1 is SGDLS and CDR2 is YYNGEE in the germline V gene. The V gene lost 0 bases and the J gene lost 4 bases, with 5 bases spanning the gap. The CDR3 nucleotides read TGTGCCAGCAGCGTAGAGGGAGGAAACACCATATATTTT. Encoded protein: CASSVEGGNTIYF.

DNA for the CDR3: TGTGCCAGCAGTGAATTCGGTACCGGGGAGCTGTTTTTT. As protein: CASSEFGTGELFF. The chain uses TRBV6-1 and TRBJ2-2; D not certain. CDR3 length: 13 amino acids. V gave up 2 bases and J gave up 5 bases, with 6 bases separating them. CDR1 and CDR2 from the germline V gene are MNHNS and SASEGT.

This clone has only one observation. The chain recombines TRBV5-1 with TRBJ1-6; 11 bases map to TRBD1. Germline V gives CDR1 SGHRS, CDR2 YFSETQ. CDR3 length: 16 amino acids. The junction had 9 bases not matched to a gene; V was cut back by 4 bases and J by 9 bases. The CDR3 DNA is TGCGCCAGCAGCCTCGCTACCGGGACAGGGGGTTCACCCCTCCACTTT. This translates into CASSLATGTGGSPLHF.

The chain recombines TRBV4-2 with TRBJ2-2; tentatively, D is TRBD2 (6 bases). Germline V lookup: CDR1 LGHNA, CDR2 YNFKEQ. The CDR3 has 18 amino acids. Trimming stripped 1 base from V and 0 bases from J, with 15 bases between. The CDR3 loop reads CASSQGNSGLANTGELFF. In DNA form, the CDR3 reads TGTGCCAGCAGCCAAGGGAACAGCGGGCTCGCGAACACCGGGGAGCTGTTTTTT.

The V call is TRBV6-5, the J call TRBJ1-3, with D maybe TRBD1 (5 bases). Germline-derived CDR1 and CDR2 are MNHEY and SVGAGI. The CDR3 is made up of 14 amino acids. Between the trimmed V and J ends, which lost 2 bases and 4 bases, there was a span of 9 bases. The CDR3 loop is CASSYGGWGNTIYF. CDR3 in DNA: TGTGCCAGCAGTTACGGGGGGTGGGGAAACACCATATATTTT.

This rearrangement joins TRBV2 to TRBJ2-2; 7 nucleotides agree with TRBD1. This CDR3 comprises 15 residues. J was trimmed by 7 bases and V by 1 base; bases with no gene match: 6. Germline V gene data show CDR1 as SNHLY and CDR2 as FYNNEI. CDR3 loop: CASSEVRQGGGELFF. The CDR3 nucleotides read TGTGCCAGCAGTGAAGTTCGACAGGGCGGCGGGGAGCTGTTTTTT.

The gene calls are TRBV18 and TRBJ1-1; D is ambiguous. Trimming left V 5 bases short and J 1 base short, with 8 bases between. The CDR3 has 13 residues. Germline V CDR1 and CDR2: KGHSH, LQKENI. CDR3: CASSTDPNTEAFF. As DNA, the CDR3 is TGTGCCAGCTCAACGGACCCGAACACTGAAGCTTTCTTT.

The rearrangement uses TRBV27 and TRBJ1-1; tentative D call: TRBD1 (5 bases). The CDR3 loop spans 14 amino acids. The V gene lost 5 bases and the J gene lost 5 bases, with 15 bases spanning the gap. Germline CDR1 MNHEY, CDR2 SMNVEV (reference sequence). The CDR3 bases are TGTGCCAGCAGTCCCTCCAGGGAGGGTACTGAAGCTTTCTTT. Translation gives CASSPSREGTEAFF.

The chain couples TRBV28 to TRBJ1-3, with 7 bases aligning to TRBD1. Germline V gene sequence: CDR1 MDHEN, CDR2 SYDVKM. The CDR3 contains 13 residues. V trimming: 7 bases; J trimming: 5 bases; junction bases outside the gene matches: 5. In nucleotides, the CDR3 is TGTGCCAGCACCCGAGGGGGCAGAAACACCATATATTTT. Protein product: CASTRGGRNTIYF.

The chain is built from TRBV6-5 and TRBJ2-5; D is uncertain. The V gene's germline CDR1 is MNHEY and CDR2 SVGAGI. The CDR3 runs 15 residues. Trimming took off 7 bases at V and 1 base at J, with 16 bases between the two ends. The CDR3 here is CASTLTNTPQETQYF. CDR3 bases: TGTGCCAGCACCCTGACGAACACCCCCCAAGAGACCCAGTACTTC.

This clone came up once. The chain combines TRBV29-1 with TRBJ1-1; D not resolved. This CDR3 has 13 residues. V shed 7 bases and J shed 4 bases, with 16 bases lying between them. Germline V gene sequence: CDR1 SQVTM, CDR2 ANQGSEA. Here the CDR3 reads CSAPAPAGTEAFF. As DNA, the CDR3 is TGCAGCGCCCCGGCCCCTGCGGGCACTGAAGCTTTCTTT.

This chain connects TRBV12-5 to TRBJ1-4, with D possibly matching TRBD1 (6 bases). V lost 1 base and J lost 2, with 11 bases in between. The V gene's germline CDR1 is LGHNT and CDR2 FRNRAP. The CDR3 is 16 amino acids. The CDR3 reads CASGLGDISTNEKLFF. Here the CDR3 DNA reads TGTGCTAGTGGTTTGGGGGACATTTCCACTAATGAAAAACTGTTTTTT.

The rearrangement uses TRBV4-2 and TRBJ1-1; TRBD1 aligns across 9 bases. Germline V CDR1 and CDR2: LGHNA, YNFKEQ. J gave up 3 bases and V 0 bases, and 8 bases lay outside the gene matches. This CDR3 is 17 amino acids long. CDR3 nucleotide sequence: TGTGCCAGCAGCCAAGAAAGCACAGGGGGCGAGGACACTGAAGCTTTCTTT. Translating gives CASSQESTGGEDTEAFF.